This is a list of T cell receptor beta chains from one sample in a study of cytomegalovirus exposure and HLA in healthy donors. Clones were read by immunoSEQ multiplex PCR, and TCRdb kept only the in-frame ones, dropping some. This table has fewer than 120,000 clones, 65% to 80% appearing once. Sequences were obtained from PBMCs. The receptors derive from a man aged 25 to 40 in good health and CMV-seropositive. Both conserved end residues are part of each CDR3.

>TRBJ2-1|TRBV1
CTSSQESGGARYNEQFF
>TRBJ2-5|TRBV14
CASSQLRLAGFELEETQYF
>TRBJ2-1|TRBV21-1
CASSKPAGPLYNEQFF
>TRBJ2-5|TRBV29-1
CSVGGGPQETQYF
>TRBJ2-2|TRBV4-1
CASSPQGLGTGELFF
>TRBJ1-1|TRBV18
CASSPRTDQTAGTEAFF
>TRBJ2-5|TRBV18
CASTRAGQETQYF
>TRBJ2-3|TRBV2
CASSRTGGLGADTQYF
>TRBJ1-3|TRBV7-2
CASSLAGAALHTIYF
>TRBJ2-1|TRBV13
CASSSIAGGGNEQFF
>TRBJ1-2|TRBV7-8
CASSWAQGYYGYTF
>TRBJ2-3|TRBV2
CASSGISGASTDTQYF
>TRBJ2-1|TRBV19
CASSDRIYNEQFF
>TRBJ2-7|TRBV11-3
CASRRGTGAYEQYF
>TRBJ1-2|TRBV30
CAWSVPGDGYTF
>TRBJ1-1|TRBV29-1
CSVEEGGTEAFF
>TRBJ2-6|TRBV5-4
CASTPPGGDSGANVLTF
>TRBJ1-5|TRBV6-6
CASSYSGDSNQPQHF
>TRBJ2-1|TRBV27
CASSLSGTSGNEQFF
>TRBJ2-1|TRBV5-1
CASSSPTGGGLYEQFF
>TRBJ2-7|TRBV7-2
CASSLVGVDRYEQYF
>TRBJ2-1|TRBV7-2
CASSQAGGSYNEQFF
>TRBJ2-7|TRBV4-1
CASSLDPGQGASQQYF
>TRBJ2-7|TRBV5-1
CASSSTGGPYEQYF
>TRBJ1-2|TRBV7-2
CASSSSNYGYTF
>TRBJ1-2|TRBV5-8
CASSTGQGPGGYTF
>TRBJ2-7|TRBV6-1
CASSEFDEGDEQYF
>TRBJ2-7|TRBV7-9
CASSNPGTGAYEQYF
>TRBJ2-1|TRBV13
CASSLEEYSGEQFF
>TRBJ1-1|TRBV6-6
CASSGAFEAFF
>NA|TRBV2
CASRAGGHGYEQYF
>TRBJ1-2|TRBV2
CASTTVPHAGAF
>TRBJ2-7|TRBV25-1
CASSEGRASEQYF
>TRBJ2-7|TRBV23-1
CASSQYSSGTGVGEQYF
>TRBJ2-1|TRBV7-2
CASSLGILAGGTQFF
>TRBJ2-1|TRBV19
CASSSRDREYNEQFF
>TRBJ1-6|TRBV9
CASSFGGEYNSPLHF
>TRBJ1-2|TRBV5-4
CASSSVAGDGDYGYTF
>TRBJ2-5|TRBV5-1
CASSLTGDQETQYF
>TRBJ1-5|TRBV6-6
CASSYSWEGNQPQHF
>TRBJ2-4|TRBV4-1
CASSPLPREKNIQYF